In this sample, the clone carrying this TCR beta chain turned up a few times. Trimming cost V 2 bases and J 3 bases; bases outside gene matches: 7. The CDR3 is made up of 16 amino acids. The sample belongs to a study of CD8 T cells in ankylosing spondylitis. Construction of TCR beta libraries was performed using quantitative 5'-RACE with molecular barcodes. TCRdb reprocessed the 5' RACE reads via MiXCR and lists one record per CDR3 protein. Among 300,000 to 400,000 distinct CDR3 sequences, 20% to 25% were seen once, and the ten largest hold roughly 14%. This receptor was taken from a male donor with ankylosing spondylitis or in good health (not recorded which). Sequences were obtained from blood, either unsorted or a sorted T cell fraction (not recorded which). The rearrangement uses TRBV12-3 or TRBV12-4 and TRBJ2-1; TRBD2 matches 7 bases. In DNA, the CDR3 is TGTGCCAGCAGTTTACTAGCGGCCAGCGTCTACAATGAGCAGTTCTTC. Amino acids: CASSLLAASVYNEQFF.